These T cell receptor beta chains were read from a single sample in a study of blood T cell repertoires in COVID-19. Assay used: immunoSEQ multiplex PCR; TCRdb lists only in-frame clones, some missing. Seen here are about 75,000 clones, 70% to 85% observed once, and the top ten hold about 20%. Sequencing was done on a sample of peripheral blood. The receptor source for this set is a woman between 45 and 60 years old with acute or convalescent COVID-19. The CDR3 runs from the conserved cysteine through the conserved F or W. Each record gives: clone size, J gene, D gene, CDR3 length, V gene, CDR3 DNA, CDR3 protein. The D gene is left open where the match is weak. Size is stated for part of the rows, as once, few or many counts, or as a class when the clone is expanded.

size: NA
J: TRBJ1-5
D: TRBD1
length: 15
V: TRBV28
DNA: TGTGCCAGCAGTTTATTAGGGGGCGGGAATCAGCCCCAGCATTTT
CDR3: CASSLLGGGNQPQHF

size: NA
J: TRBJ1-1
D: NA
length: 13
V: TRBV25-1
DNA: TGTGCCAGCAGTAGAGGCGGATACACTGAAGCTTTCTTT
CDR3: CASSRGGYTEAFF

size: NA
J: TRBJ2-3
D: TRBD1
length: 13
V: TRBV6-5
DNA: TGTGCCAGCAGGAGACAGGGGAAGGATACGCAGTATTTT
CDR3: CASRRQGKDTQYF

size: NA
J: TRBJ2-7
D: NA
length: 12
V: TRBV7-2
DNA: TGTGCCAGCAGCTCTCCTCCCTCCGAGCAGTACTTC
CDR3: CASSSPPSEQYF

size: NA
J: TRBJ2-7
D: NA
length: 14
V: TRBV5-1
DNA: TGCGCCAGCAGCTTGAGACTACCCCCCTACGAGCAGTACTTC
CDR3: CASSLRLPPYEQYF

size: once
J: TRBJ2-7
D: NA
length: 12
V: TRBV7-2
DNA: TGTGCCAGCAGCCCGAGCTCCTACGAGCAGTACTTC
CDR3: CASSPSSYEQYF

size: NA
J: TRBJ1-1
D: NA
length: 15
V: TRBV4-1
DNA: TGCGCCAGCAGCCAAGGACGCGGGATGAACACTGAAGCTTTCTTT
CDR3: CASSQGRGMNTEAFF

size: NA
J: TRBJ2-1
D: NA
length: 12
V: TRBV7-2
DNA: TGTGCCAGCAGCCTCAGGGGCCTTGAGCAGTTCTTC
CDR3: CASSLRGLEQFF

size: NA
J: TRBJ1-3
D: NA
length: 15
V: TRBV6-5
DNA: TGTGCCAGCAGCCCCACCGCCAGTTCTGGAAACACCATATATTTT
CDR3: CASSPTASSGNTIYF

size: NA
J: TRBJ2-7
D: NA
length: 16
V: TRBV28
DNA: TGTGCCAGCAGACCCCAAGGGGCAGGAGTTCTTTACGAGCAGTACTTC
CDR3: CASRPQGAGVLYEQYF

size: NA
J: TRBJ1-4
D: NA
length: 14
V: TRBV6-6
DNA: TGTGCCAGGAGAGACAGAACAACTAATGAAAAACTGTTTTTT
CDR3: CARRDRTTNEKLFF

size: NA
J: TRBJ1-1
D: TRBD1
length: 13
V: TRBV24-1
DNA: TGTGCCACCAGTGATCGACAGGGTGCTGAAGCTTTCTTT
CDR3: CATSDRQGAEAFF

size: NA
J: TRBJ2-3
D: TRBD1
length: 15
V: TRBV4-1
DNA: TGCGCCAGCAGCCAAGGACAGGGGAGGCCAGATACGCAGTATTTT
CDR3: CASSQGQGRPDTQYF

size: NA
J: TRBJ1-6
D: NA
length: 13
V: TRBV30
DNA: TGTGCCTGGAGACCTAGGGGGATCTCACCCCTCCACTTT
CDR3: CAWRPRGISPLHF

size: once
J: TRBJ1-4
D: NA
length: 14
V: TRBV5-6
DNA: TGTGCCAGCAGCTTGGAGTGGGCGTATGAAAAACTGTTTTTT
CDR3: CASSLEWAYEKLFF

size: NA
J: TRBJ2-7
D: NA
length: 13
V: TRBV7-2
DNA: TGTGCCAGCAGCTTAGGCGGGACCTACGAGCAGTACTTC
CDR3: CASSLGGTYEQYF

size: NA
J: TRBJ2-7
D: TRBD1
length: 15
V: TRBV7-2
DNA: TGTGCCAGCAGCACCCGACAGGGGGACGGGTACGAGCAGTACTTC
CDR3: CASSTRQGDGYEQYF

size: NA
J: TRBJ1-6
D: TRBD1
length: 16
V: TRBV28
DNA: TGTGCCAGCACATCGGACCTGACAGGGATTAATTCACCCCTCCACTTT
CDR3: CASTSDLTGINSPLHF

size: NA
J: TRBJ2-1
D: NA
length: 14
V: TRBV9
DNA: TGTGCCAGCAGTGCCCAACTAACCTACAATGAGCAGTTCTTC
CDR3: CASSAQLTYNEQFF

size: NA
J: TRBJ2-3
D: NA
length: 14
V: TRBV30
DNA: TGTGCCTGGAGTGTCGGAGCTAGCACAGATACGCAGTATTTT
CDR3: CAWSVGASTDTQYF

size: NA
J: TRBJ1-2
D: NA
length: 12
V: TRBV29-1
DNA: TGCAGCGTTGAAACAGGCACGGCTGGCTACACCTTC
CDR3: CSVETGTAGYTF

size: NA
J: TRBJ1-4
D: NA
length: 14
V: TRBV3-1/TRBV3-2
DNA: TGTGCCAGCAGCCCAAGGGGGACCCCTTTGAAACTGTTTTTT
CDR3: CASSPRGTPLKLFF

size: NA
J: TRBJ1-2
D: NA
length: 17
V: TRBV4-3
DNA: TGCGCCAGCAGCCCACAACCCGCAGGGCTCTCTAACTATGGCTACACCTTC
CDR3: CASSPQPAGLSNYGYTF

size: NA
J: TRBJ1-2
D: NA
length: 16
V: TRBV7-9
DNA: TGTGCCAGCAGCTTAGGCGGTACAGGCCTGGCGTATGGCTACACCTTC
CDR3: CASSLGGTGLAYGYTF

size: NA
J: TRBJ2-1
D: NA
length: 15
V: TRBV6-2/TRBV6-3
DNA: TGTGCCAGCAGTGCCAGGGGGGTAGCGAGCAATGAGCAGTTCTTC
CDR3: CASSARGVASNEQFF

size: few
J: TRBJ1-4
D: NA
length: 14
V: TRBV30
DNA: TGTGCCGGAACCAGACAGGTCGTCGGTGAAAAACTGTTTTTT
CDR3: CAGTRQVVGEKLFF

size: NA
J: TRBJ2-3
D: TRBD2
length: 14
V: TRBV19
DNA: TGTGCCAGTAACCCGGGACTAGCGAGTGATACGCAGTATTTT
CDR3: CASNPGLASDTQYF

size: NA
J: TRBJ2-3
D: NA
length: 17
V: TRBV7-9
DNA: TGTGCCAGCAGCTTAGAGGGTGGGACTGCCCGTCCAGATACGCAGTATTTT
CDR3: CASSLEGGTARPDTQYF